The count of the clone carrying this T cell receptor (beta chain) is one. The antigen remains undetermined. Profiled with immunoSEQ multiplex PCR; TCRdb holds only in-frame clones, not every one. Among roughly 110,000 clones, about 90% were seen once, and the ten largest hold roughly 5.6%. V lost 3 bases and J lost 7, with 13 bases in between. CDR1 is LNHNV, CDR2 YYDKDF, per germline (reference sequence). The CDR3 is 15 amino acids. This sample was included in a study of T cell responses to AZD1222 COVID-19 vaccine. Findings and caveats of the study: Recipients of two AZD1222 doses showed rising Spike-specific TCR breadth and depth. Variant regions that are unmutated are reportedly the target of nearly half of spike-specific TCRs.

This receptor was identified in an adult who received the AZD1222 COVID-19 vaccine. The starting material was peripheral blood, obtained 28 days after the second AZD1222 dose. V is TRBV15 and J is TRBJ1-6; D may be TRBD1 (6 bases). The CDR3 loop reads CATSRGRDTNSPLHF. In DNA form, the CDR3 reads TGTGCCACCAGCAGGGGTCGGGACACCAATTCACCCCTCCACTTT.